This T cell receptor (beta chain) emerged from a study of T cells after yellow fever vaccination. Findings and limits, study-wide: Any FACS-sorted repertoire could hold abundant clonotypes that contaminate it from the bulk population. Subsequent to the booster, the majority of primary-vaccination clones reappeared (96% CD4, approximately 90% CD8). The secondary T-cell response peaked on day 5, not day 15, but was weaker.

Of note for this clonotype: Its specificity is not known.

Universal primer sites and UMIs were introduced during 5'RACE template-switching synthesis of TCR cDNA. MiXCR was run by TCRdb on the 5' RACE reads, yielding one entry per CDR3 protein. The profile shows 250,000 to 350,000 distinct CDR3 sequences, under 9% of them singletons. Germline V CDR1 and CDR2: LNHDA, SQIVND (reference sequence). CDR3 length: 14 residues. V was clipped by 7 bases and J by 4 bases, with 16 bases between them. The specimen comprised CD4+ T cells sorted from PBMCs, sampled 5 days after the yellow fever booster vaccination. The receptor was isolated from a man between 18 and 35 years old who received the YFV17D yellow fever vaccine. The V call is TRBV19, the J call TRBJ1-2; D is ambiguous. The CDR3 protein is CASTGSVWGYGYTF. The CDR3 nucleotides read TGTGCCAGTACTGGGTCGGTCTGGGGCTATGGCTACACCTTC. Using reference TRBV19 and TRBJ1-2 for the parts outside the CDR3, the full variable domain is DGGITQSPKYLFRKEGQNVTLSCEQNLNHDAMYWYRQDPGQGLRLIYYSQIVNDFQKGDIAEGYSVSREKKESFPLTVTSAQKNPTAFYLCASTGSVWGYGYTFGSGTRLTVV.